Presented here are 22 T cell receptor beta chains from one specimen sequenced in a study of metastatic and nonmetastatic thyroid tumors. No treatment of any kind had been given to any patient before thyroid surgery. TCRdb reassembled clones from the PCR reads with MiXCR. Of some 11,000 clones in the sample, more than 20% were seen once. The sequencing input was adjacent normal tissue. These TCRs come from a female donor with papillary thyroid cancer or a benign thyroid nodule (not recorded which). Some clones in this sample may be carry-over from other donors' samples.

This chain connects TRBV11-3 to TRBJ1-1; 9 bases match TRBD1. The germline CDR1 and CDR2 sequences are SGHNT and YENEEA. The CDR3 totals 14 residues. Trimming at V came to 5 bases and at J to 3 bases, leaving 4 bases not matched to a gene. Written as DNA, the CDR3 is TGTGCCAGCAGCCTGGGACAGGGTGACACTGAAGCTTTCTTT. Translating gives CASSLGQGDTEAFF. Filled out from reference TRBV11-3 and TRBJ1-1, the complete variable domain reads EAGVVQSPRYKIIEKKQPVAFWCNPISGHNTLYWYLQNLGQGPELLIRYENEEAVDDSQLPKDRFSAERLKGVDSTLKIQPAELGDSAVYLCASSLGQGDTEAFFGQGTRLTVV.

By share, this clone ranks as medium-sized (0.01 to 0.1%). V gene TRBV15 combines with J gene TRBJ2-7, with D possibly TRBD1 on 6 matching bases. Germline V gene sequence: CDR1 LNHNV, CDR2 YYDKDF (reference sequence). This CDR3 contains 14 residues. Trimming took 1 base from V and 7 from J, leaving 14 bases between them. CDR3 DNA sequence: TGTGCCACCAGCAGAGCGGGACACATTAGGGAGCAGTACTTC. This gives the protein CATSRAGHIREQYF. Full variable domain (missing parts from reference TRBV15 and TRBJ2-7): DAMVIQNPRYQVTQFGKPVTLSCSQTLNHNVMYWYQQKSSQAPKLLFHYYDKDFNNEADTPDNFQSRRPNTSFCFLDIRSPGLGDTAMYLCATSRAGHIREQYFGPGTRLTVT.

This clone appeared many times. Here the CDR3 reads CASSLETSFYTF. The CDR3 DNA reads as TGTGCCAGCAGCTTGGAAACTTCATTCTACACCTTC. J is TRBJ1-2 and V is TRBV5-4; D is undetermined. Trimming shortened V by 0 bases and J by 10 bases, and 10 bases separated the two germline ends. The CDR3 is made up of 12 amino acids. CDR1 and CDR2 (germline): SGHNT, YYREEE (reference sequence).

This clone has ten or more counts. CDR3: CASSFLGENTEAFF. The CDR3, as DNA: TGTGCCAGCAGCTTCCTAGGGGAAAACACTGAAGCTTTCTTT. This sequence joins TRBV5-8 and TRBJ1-1; perhaps TRBD1 as D (5 bases). V lost 2 bases and J 2 bases, leaving 10 bases between the germline ends. CDR3 length: 14 amino acids. Germline assignment: CDR1 SGHTS and CDR2 YDEGEE.

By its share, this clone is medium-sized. CDR3 in amino acids: CASSLSGSTDTQYF. The CDR3 DNA is TGTGCCAGCAGTTTATCCGGGAGCACAGATACGCAGTATTTT. This chain joins TRBV27 and TRBJ2-3; no firm D call. Trimming shortened V by 0 bases and J by 0 bases, and 4 bases separated the two germline ends. From germline, CDR1 is MNHEY and CDR2 SMNVEV (reference sequence). The CDR3 extends over 14 amino acids.

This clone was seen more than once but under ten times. In DNA, the CDR3 is TGTGCCAGCAGTTCACAGGGGAACACCGGAGCTTTCTTT. This codes for CASSSQGNTGAFF. The V and J genes are TRBV6-5 and TRBJ1-1, with 7 bases identical to TRBD1. This CDR3 has 13 amino acids. Germline V CDR1 and CDR2: MNHEY, SVGAGI. With V trimmed by 4 bases and J by 10 bases, 9 bases remained unmatched.

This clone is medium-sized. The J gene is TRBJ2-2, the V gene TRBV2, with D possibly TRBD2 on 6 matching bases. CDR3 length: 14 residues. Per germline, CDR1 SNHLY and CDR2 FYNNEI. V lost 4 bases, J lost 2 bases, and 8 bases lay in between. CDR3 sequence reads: CASSGRVNTGELFF. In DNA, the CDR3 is TGTGCCAGCAGTGGGAGGGTTAACACCGGGGAGCTGTTTTTT.

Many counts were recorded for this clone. CDR3 in DNA: TGTGCCAGCCGTCCTATAGGCGGAGATACGCAGTATTTT. Translation: CASRPIGGDTQYF. The gene calls are TRBV2 and TRBJ2-3; D not resolved. Trimming cost V 8 bases and J 5 bases, with 14 bases left between them. Per the germline V gene, CDR1 is SNHLY and CDR2 is FYNNEI. The CDR3 totals 13 residues.

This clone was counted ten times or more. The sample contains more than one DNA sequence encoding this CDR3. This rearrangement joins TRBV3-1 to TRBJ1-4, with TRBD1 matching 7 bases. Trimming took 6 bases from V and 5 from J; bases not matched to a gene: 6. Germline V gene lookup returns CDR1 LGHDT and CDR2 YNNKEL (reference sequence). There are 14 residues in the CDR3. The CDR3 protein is CASSPTGANEKLFF. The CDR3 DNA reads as TGTGCCAGCAGTCCTACAGGGGCCAATGAAAAACTGTTTTTT.

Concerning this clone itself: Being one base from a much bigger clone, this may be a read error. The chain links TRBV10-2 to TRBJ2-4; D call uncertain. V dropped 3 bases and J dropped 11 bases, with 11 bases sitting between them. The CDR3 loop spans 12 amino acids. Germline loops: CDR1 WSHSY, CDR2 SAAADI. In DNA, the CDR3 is TGCGCCAGCAGTGATTTCGGTAACGTTCAGTACTTC. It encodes CASSDFGNVQYF.

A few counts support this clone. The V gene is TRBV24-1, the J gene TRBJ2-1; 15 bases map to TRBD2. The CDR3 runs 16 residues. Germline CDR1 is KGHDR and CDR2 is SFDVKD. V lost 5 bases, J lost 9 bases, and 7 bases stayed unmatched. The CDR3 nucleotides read TGTGCCACCAGTGTCCGACCGGGACTAGCGGGGGGTGAGCAGTTCTTC. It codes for CATSVRPGLAGGEQFF.

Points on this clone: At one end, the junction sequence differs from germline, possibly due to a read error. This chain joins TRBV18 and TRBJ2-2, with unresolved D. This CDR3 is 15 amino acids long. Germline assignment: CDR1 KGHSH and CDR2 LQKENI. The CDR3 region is CASSFDTINTWELFF. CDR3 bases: TGTGCCAGCTCATTCGACACTATCAACACCTGGGAGCTGTTTTTT.

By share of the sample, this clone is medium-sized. The CDR3 reads CATSSGLAGDEQYF. The CDR3 nucleotides read TGTGCCACCAGCAGTGGACTAGCGGGAGACGAGCAGTACTTC. This rearrangement joins TRBV15 to TRBJ2-7, with 13 bases identical to TRBD2. Germline lookup yields CDR1 LNHNV and CDR2 YYDKDF (reference sequence). The CDR3 sequence is 14 residues long. The V segment lost 3 bases and the J segment 5 bases; nucleotides outside the gene matches: 1.

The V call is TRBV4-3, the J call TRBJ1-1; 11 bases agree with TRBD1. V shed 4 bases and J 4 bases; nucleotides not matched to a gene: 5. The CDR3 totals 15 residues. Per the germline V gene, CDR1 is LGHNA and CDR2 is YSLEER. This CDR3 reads CASSPGTGGGTEAFF. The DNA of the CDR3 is TGCGCCAGCAGCCCCGGGACAGGGGGTGGCACTGAAGCTTTCTTT.

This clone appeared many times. CDR3 sequence reads: CASSLAQLDEQFF. The CDR3, as DNA: TGTGCCAGCAGCTTAGCTCAATTGGATGAGCAGTTCTTC. The rearrangement joins TRBV7-9 to TRBJ2-1; D is unclear. V gave up 0 bases and J gave up 8 bases, with 8 bases separating them. This CDR3 spans 13 amino acids. Germline V gene data show CDR1 as SEHNR and CDR2 as FQNEAQ (reference sequence).

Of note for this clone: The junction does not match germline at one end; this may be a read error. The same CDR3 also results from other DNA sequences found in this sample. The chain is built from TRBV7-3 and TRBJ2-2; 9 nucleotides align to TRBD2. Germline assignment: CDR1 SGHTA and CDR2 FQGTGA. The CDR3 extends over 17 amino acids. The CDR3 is CASSLPAGGPNTGELFF. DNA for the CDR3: TGTGCCAGCAGCTTACCAGCGGGAGGCCCGAACACCGGTGAGCTGTTTTTT.

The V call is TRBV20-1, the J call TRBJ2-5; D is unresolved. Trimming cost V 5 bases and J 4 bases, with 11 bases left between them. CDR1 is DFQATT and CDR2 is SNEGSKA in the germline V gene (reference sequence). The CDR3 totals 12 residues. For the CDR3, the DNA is TGCAGTGCTCGGACCAGAAGAGAGACCCAGTACTTC. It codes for CSARTRRETQYF.

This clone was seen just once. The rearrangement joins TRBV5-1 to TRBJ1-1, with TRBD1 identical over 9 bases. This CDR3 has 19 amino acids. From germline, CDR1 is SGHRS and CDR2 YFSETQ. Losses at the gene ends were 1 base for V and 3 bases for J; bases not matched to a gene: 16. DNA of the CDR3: TGCGCCAGCAGCTTGTATGGGGTAAACAGGGGGCGTCTGGACACTGAAGCTTTCTTT. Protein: CASSLYGVNRGRLDTEAFF.

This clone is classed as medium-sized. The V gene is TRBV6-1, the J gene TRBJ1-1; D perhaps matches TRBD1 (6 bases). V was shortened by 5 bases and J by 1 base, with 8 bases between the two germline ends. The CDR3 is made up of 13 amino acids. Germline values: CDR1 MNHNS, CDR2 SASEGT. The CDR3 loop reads CASSSQGNTEAFF. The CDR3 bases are TGTGCCAGCAGTTCACAGGGGAACACTGAAGCTTTCTTT.

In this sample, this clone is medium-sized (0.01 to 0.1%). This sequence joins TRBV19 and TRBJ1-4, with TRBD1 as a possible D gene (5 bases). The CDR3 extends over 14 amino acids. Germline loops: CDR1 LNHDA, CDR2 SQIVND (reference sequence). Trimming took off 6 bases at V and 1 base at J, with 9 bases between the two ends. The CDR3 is CASSPTETNEKLFF. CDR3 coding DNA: TGTGCCAGTAGCCCGACAGAAACTAATGAAAAACTGTTTTTT.

CDR3 loop: CASSDRTSGTDTQYF. The DNA of the CDR3 is TGTGCCAGCAGTGACCGGACTAGCGGCACAGATACGCAGTATTTT. V usage is TRBV27 and J usage is TRBJ2-3, with 9 bases matching TRBD2. CDR3 size: 15 residues. Unmatched junction bases numbered 4, after V lost 5 bases and J lost 1 base. Looked up from germline, CDR1 is MNHEY and CDR2 is SMNVEV (reference sequence).

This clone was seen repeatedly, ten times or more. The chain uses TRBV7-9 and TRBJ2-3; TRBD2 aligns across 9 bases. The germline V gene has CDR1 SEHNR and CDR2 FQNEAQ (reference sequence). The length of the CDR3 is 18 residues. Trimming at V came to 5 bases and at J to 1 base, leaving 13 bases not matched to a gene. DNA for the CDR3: TGTGCCAGCAGCCAAACCTTGGGACTAGCAGAAGGCACAGATACGCAGTATTTT. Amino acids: CASSQTLGLAEGTDTQYF.